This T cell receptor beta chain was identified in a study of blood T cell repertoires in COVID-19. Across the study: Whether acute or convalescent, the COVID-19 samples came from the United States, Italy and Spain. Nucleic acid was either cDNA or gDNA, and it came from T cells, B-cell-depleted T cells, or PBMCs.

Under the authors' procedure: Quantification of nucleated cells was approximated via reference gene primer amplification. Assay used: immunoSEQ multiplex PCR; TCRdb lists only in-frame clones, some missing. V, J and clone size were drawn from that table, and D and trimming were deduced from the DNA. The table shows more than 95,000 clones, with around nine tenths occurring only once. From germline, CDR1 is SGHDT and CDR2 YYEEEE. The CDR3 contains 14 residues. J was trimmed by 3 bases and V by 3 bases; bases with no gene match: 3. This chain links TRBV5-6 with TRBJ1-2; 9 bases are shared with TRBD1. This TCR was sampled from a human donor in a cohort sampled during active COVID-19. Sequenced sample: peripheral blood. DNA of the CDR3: TGTGCCAGCAGCTCGGGACAGGGTTACTATGGCTACACCTTC. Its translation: CASSSGQGYYGYTF.